This TCR beta chain was recovered during a study of cytomegalovirus exposure and HLA in healthy donors. This clone was seen more than once but under ten times. Its antigen is currently unknown. 60 Vbeta and 13 Jbeta primers were used in PCR. In the original analysis: Later reanalysis found 80 million or so unique TCR beta chains, around 9.9 million of them shared. Generated by immunoSEQ multiplex PCR, the TCRdb table keeps only in-frame clones and is missing some. V, J and clone size are taken as reported in that table, and D and trimming were inferred from the DNA itself. This sample carries roughly 100,000 clones, roughly three fifths of them seen once, and the ten largest clones take about 3.5%. Germline CDR1 reads SGHRS; CDR2 reads YFSETQ. The CDR3 spans 12 residues. Trimming pared 1 base from V and 2 bases from J, leaving 4 bases between. Study-level findings and limits: HLA allele associations emerged for fewer than 20,000 TCR beta sequences in a later analysis, at 0.05 false discovery rate. Sequencing had likely introduced a cluster of highly shared sequence variants as an artifact. Reportedly, TCR beta sequences accurately predicted HLA-A and HLA-B alleles in most subjects.

The genes are TRBV5-1 and TRBJ2-7, with D unresolved. The sample taken for sequencing was PBMCs. The TCR originated in a man aged 55 to 70 in good health and CMV-seronegative. The chain's CDR3 is CASSLPAYEQYF. The CDR3, as DNA: TGCGCCAGCAGCTTGCCTGCCTACGAGCAGTACTTC.